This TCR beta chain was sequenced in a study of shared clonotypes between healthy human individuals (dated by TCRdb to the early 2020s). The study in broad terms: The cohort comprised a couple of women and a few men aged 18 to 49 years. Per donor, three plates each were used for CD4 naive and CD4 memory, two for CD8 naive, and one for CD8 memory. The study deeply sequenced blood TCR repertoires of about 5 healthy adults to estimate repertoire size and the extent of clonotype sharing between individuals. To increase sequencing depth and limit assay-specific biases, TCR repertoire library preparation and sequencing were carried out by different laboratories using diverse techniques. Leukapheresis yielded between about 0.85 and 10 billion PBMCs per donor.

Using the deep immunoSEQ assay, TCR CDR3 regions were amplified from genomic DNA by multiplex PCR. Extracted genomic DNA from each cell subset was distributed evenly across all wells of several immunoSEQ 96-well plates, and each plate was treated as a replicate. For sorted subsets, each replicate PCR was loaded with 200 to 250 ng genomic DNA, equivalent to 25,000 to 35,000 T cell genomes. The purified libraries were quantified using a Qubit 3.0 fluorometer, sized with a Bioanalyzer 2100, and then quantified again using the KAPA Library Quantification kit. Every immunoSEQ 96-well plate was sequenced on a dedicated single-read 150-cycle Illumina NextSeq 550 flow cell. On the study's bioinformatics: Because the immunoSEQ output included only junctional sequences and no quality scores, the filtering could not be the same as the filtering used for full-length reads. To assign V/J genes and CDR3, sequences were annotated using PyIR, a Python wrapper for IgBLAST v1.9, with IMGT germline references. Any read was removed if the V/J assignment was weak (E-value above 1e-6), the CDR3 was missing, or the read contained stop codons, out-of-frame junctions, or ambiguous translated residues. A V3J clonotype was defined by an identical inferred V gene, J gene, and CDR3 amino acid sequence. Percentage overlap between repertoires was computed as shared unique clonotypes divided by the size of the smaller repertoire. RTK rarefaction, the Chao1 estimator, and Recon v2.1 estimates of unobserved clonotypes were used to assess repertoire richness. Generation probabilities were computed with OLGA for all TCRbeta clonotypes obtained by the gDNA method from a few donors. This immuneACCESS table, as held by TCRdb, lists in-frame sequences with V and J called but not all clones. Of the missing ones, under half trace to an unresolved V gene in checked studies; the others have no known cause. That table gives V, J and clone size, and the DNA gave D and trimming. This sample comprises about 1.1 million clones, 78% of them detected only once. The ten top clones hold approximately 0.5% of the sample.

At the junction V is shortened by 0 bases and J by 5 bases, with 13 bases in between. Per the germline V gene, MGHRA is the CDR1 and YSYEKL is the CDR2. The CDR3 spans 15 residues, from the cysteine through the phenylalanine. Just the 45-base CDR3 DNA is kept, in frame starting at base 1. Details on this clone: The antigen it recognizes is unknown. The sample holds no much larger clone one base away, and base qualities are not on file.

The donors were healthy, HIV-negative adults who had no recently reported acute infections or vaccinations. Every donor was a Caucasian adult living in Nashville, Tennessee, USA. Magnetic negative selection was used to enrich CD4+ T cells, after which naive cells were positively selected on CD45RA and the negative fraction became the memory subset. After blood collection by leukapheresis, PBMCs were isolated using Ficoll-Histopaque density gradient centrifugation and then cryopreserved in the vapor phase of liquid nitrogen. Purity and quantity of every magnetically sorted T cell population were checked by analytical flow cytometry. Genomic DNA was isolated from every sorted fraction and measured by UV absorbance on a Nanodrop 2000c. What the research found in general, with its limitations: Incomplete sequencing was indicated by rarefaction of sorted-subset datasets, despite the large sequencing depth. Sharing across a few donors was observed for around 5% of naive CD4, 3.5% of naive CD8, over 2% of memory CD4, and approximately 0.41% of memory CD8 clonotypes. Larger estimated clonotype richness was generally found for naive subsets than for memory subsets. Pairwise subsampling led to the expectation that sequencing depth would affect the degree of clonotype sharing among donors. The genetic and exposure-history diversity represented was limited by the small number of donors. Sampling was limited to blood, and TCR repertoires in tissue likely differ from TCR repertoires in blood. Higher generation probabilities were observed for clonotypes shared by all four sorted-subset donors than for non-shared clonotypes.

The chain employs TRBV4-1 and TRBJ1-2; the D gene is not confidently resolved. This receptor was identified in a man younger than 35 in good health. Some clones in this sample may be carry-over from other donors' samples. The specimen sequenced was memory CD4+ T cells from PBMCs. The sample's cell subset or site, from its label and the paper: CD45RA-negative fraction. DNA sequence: TGCGCCAGCAGCCAAGATACAAGCTACTCATATGGCTACACCTTC. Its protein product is CASSQDTSYSYGYTF.